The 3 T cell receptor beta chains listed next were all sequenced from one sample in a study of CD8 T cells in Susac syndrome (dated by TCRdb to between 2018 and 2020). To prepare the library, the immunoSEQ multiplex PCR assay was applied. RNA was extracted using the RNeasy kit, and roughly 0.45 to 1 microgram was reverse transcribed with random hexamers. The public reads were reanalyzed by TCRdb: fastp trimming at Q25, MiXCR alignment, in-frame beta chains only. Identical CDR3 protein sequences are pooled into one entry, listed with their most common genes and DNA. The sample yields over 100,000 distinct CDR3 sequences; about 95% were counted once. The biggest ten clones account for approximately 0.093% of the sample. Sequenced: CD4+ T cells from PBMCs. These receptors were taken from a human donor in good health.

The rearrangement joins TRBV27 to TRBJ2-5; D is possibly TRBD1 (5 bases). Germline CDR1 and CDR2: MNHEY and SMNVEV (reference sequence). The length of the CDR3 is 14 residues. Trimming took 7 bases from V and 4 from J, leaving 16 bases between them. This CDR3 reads CASKGSRAIETQYF. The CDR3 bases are TGTGCCAGCAAGGGGTCAAGGGCTATAGAGACCCAGTACTTC.

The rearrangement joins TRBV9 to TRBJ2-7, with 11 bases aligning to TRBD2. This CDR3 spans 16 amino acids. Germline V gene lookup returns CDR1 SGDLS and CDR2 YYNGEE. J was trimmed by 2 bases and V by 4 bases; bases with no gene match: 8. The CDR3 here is CASSPRGSGGAYEQYF. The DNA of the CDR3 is TGTGCCAGCAGCCCCCGGGGTAGCGGGGGGGCCTACGAGCAGTACTTC.

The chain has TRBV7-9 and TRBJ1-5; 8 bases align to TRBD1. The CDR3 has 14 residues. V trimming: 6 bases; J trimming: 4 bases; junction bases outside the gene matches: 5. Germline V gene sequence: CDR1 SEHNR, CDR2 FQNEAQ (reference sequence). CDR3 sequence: CASSSDRDNQPQHF. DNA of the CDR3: TGTGCCAGCAGTTCGGACAGGGATAATCAGCCCCAGCATTTT.